The 8 T cell receptor beta chains given below trace back to one sample, sequenced in a study of T-cell memory formation after mild COVID-19. From the 5' RACE reads, TCRdb called clonotypes with MiXCR, one entry per CDR3 protein. Of about 260,000 distinct CDR3 sequences in the sample, under 8.5% were seen once. The sequencing sample was made of PBMCs or a T cell subset sorted from them (not recorded which). The receptor set was obtained from a man aged 18 to 29 who had mild COVID-19 (a few samples of this study predate the infection). Cell type and time point are not known.

V usage is TRBV7-7 and J usage is TRBJ2-1; D is unclear. Germline CDR1 and CDR2: SSHAT and FNYEAQ (reference sequence). V shed 5 bases and J shed 5 bases, with 10 bases lying between them. The CDR3 totals 13 residues. The CDR3 loop is CASSPTANNEQFF. Here the CDR3 DNA reads TGTGCCAGCAGCCCGACGGCGAACAATGAGCAGTTCTTC.

The J gene is TRBJ2-5, the V gene TRBV12-3 or TRBV12-4; 8 positions match TRBD1. The V and J ends lost 7 bases and 5 bases, in that order; junction bases with no gene match: 15. The length of the CDR3 is 16 residues. In nucleotides, the CDR3 is TGTGCCAGCACCTCCGGGACAGGTCGCTTGGGGGAGACCCAGTACTTC. Amino acids: CASTSGTGRLGETQYF.

The sample holds a few counts of this clonotype. V gene TRBV7-3 combines with J gene TRBJ2-1; possibly TRBD1 for D (6 bases). There are 17 residues in the CDR3. The germline gives CDR1 SGHTA, CDR2 FQGTGA. Trimming removed 5 bases from V and 0 bases from J, with 17 bases in between. In DNA form, the CDR3 reads TGTGCCAGCAGCCCTAATACAGGGCCTAGCTCCTACAATGAGCAGTTCTTC. It encodes CASSPNTGPSSYNEQFF.

V is TRBV20-1 and J is TRBJ2-4, with 10 bases aligning to TRBD2. The CDR3 totals 16 residues. V lost 0 bases, J lost 1 base, and 3 bases stayed unmatched. Germline V CDR1 and CDR2: DFQATT, SNEGSKA (reference sequence). The CDR3 spells CSARDSSGSAKNIQYF. The CDR3 region has the DNA TGCAGTGCTAGAGATTCTAGCGGGAGTGCCAAAAACATTCAGTACTTC.

This clonotype has more than one count but fewer than ten. The chain links TRBV20-1 to TRBJ2-3; 7 bases agree with TRBD2. Germline CDR1 and CDR2: DFQATT and SNEGSKA (reference sequence). CDR3 length: 14 residues. The V segment lost 6 bases and the J segment 2 bases; nucleotides outside the gene matches: 8. CDR3 loop: CSAGERGSTDTQYF. DNA for the CDR3: TGCAGTGCCGGGGAGCGGGGATCCACAGATACGCAGTATTTT.

This clonotype was observed a few times. The rearrangement joins TRBV7-9 to TRBJ1-3; weak D call: TRBD1 (5 bases). Trimming cost V 6 bases and J 0 bases, with 12 bases left between them. The germline V gene has CDR1 SEHNR and CDR2 FQNEAQ (reference sequence). The CDR3 contains 15 residues. For the CDR3, the DNA is TGTGCCAGCAGTTCCCGGGGGAGCTCTGGAAACACCATATATTTT. It encodes CASSSRGSSGNTIYF.

This clonotype was recorded many times. The J gene is TRBJ1-2, the V gene TRBV12-3 or TRBV12-4; D gene unclear. There are 13 residues in the CDR3. V was cut by 3 bases and J by 4 bases, with 9 bases left in between. CDR3 sequence reads: CASSFLGSYGYTF. CDR3 in DNA: TGTGCCAGCAGTTTCCTGGGGAGCTATGGCTACACCTTC.

The chain couples TRBV28 to TRBJ1-5; 7 bases map to TRBD1. The CDR3 has 17 residues. J gave up 6 bases and V 5 bases, and 16 bases lay outside the gene matches. Germline V lookup: CDR1 MDHEN, CDR2 SYDVKM. CDR3 sequence reads: CASSPGDSQNLIQPQHF. CDR3 nucleotide sequence: TGTGCCAGCAGTCCAGGGGACAGCCAGAATTTAATTCAGCCCCAGCATTTT.